This TCR beta chain was captured in a study of molecular identifiers for immune sequencing clone quantification. This clonotype was seen many times. Trimming pared 6 bases from V and 5 bases from J, leaving 20 bases between. CDR3 size: 15 residues. From germline, CDR1 is SGHTA and CDR2 FQGNSA. TCRdb reanalysed the PCR reads using MiXCR and keeps one entry per CDR3 protein. The table lists some 650,000 distinct CDR3 sequences, 20% of them singletons. Material for sequencing was naive CD8+ T cells from blood, with Jurkat cell RNA spiked in. The subset was: FACS-sorted CD8+CD4-CCR7+CD45RA+ naive T cells. The receptor was derived from a human donor in good health. Some libraries in this study had Jurkat cell RNA spiked in. The chain is built from TRBV7-2 and TRBJ2-7, with D unresolved. The CDR3 region has the DNA TGTGCCAGCAGTCCCTGGACCGAGGCGTTCCACGAGCAGTACTTC. Protein: CASSPWTEAFHEQYF.